This T cell receptor beta chain was profiled in a study of blood T cell repertoires in COVID-19. Overall study context: In each case, the material was cDNA or gDNA derived from T cells, B-cell-depleted T cells, or PBMCs.

The repertoire was sequenced with immunoSEQ multiplex PCR; TCRdb's copy has only in-frame clones and lacks some. The table includes some 110,000 clones, around 80% detected once. This TCR derives from an older woman with acute or convalescent COVID-19. Sequenced input: peripheral blood.

The chain's CDR3 is CASSLEAGITGNTIYF. The CDR3 DNA reads as TGTGCCAGCAGCTTAGAGGCGGGGATCACTGGAAACACCATATATTTT. The chain employs TRBV7-6 and TRBJ1-3; D gene uncertain. Germline CDR1 is SGHVS and CDR2 is FNYEAQ. This CDR3 contains 16 residues. Trimming pared 1 base from V and 2 bases from J, leaving 12 bases between.